This T cell receptor (beta chain) stems from a study of blood T cells in healthy people across ages. Overall study findings and caveats: Across samples, TCR beta diversity tracked strongly with naive T cell percentage. TCR beta diversity per million T cells fell roughly linearly with age.

This CDR3 spans 11 amino acids. V gave up 3 bases and J gave up 6 bases, with 6 bases separating them. CDR1 and CDR2 from the germline V gene are SQVTM and ANQGSEA. A sample-barcoded 5' primer and a J-beta primer mix were used in a second PCR of roughly 7 to 11 cycles. TCRdb reprocessed the 5' RACE reads via MiXCR and lists one record per CDR3 protein. The sample contains about 620,000 distinct CDR3 sequences, under 65% of which appear only once. To note about this clonotype: No antigen is known for it.

Specimen: blood. This TCR was recovered from a woman older than 75 in good health. This chain links TRBV29-1 with TRBJ2-1; D unresolved. The CDR3 coding sequence is TGCAGCGTTGATCACAGCAATGAGCAGTTCTTC. Translating it yields CSVDHSNEQFF.